What follows are 5 T cell receptor beta chains derived from one specimen sequenced in a study of T cells after yellow fever vaccination. Each CDR3 protein gets one entry after TCRdb re-called the 5' RACE reads with MiXCR. In the table there are approximately 160,000 distinct CDR3 sequences, 6.2% of which are singletons. The sample was CD4+ T cells sorted from PBMCs, taken on the day of the first yellow fever vaccination. The origin of the receptors is a man younger than 35 who received the YFV17D yellow fever vaccine.

This clonotype was observed at least ten times. The chain carries TRBV12-3 or TRBV12-4 and TRBJ2-5; 9 positions match TRBD2. The CDR3 runs to 16 residues. V gave up 1 base and J gave up 4 bases; unmatched junction bases: 7. For the CDR3, the DNA is TGTGCCAGCAGTTTAGGGGCGGGGGGGCCGGTAGAGACCCAGTACTTC. It is translated as CASSLGAGGPVETQYF.

This clonotype was observed a handful of times. This sequence joins TRBV7-2 and TRBJ1-3; D perhaps matches TRBD1 (5 bases). The CDR3 length is 15 residues. Trimming removed 3 bases from V and 0 bases from J, with 9 bases in between. CDR1 is SGHTA, CDR2 FQGNSA, per germline. The CDR3 region is CASSLSRVSGNTIYF. CDR3 nucleotide sequence: TGTGCCAGCAGCTTGTCCAGGGTCTCTGGAAACACCATATATTTT.

The V gene is TRBV5-1, the J gene TRBJ1-6; possible D gene TRBD1, 5 bases. Looked up from germline, CDR1 is SGHRS and CDR2 is YFSETQ. Trimming stripped 2 bases from V and 8 bases from J, with 17 bases between. CDR3 length: 16 residues. The CDR3: CASSLTLGTGDSPLHF. The CDR3 DNA sequence: TGCGCCAGCAGCTTAACCCTCGGGACCGGAGATTCACCCCTCCACTTT.

This clonotype occurred a few times. The chain recombines TRBV27 with TRBJ1-5; D is ambiguous. Trimming shortened V by 2 bases and J by 7 bases, and 9 bases separated the two germline ends. Germline V gene sequence: CDR1 MNHEY, CDR2 SMNVEV (reference sequence). This CDR3 has 13 amino acids. The CDR3 loop reads CASSLREMQPQHF. DNA for the CDR3: TGTGCCAGCAGTTTAAGGGAGATGCAGCCCCAGCATTTT.

This clonotype was seen only a few times. V usage is TRBV6-6 and J usage is TRBJ1-2; D unclear. This CDR3 is 12 amino acids long. Deletions cut 7 bases from V and 2 bases from J, with 8 bases between. Germline CDR1 reads MNHNY; CDR2 reads SVGAGI (reference sequence). The CDR3 DNA reads as TGTGCCAGCAACGCCTACAACTATGGCTACACCTTC. Translation: CASNAYNYGYTF.